This T cell receptor beta chain is from a study of cytomegalovirus exposure and HLA in healthy donors. General study results and limits: Segments of the TCR beta V type were, in most cases, productive about 90% or about 30% of the time in an earlier analysis. Links to common viral pathogens appeared, in a later analysis, for several of the most significant clusters.

This clone was observed once. What it recognizes is unknown. Researchers ran the PCR with 60 Vbeta and 13 Jbeta primers. TCRdb's table, derived via immunoSEQ multiplex PCR, lists solely in-frame clones and lacks some. The sample lists about 120,000 clones, more than 65% occurring once. Material for sequencing was PBMCs. The origin of this receptor is a middle-aged man in good health and CMV-seropositive.

Here the CDR3 DNA reads TGTGCCAGCAGCTTAGCTCTCGGGGTCCGGAACACTGAAGCTTTCTTT. This codes for CASSLALGVRNTEAFF. V and J are TRBV7-2 and TRBJ1-1; unclear D gene. The germline V gene encodes CDR1 SGHTA and CDR2 FQGNSA. The V and J ends lost 0 bases and 1 base respectively, with 12 bases between them. The CDR3 sequence is 16 residues long.